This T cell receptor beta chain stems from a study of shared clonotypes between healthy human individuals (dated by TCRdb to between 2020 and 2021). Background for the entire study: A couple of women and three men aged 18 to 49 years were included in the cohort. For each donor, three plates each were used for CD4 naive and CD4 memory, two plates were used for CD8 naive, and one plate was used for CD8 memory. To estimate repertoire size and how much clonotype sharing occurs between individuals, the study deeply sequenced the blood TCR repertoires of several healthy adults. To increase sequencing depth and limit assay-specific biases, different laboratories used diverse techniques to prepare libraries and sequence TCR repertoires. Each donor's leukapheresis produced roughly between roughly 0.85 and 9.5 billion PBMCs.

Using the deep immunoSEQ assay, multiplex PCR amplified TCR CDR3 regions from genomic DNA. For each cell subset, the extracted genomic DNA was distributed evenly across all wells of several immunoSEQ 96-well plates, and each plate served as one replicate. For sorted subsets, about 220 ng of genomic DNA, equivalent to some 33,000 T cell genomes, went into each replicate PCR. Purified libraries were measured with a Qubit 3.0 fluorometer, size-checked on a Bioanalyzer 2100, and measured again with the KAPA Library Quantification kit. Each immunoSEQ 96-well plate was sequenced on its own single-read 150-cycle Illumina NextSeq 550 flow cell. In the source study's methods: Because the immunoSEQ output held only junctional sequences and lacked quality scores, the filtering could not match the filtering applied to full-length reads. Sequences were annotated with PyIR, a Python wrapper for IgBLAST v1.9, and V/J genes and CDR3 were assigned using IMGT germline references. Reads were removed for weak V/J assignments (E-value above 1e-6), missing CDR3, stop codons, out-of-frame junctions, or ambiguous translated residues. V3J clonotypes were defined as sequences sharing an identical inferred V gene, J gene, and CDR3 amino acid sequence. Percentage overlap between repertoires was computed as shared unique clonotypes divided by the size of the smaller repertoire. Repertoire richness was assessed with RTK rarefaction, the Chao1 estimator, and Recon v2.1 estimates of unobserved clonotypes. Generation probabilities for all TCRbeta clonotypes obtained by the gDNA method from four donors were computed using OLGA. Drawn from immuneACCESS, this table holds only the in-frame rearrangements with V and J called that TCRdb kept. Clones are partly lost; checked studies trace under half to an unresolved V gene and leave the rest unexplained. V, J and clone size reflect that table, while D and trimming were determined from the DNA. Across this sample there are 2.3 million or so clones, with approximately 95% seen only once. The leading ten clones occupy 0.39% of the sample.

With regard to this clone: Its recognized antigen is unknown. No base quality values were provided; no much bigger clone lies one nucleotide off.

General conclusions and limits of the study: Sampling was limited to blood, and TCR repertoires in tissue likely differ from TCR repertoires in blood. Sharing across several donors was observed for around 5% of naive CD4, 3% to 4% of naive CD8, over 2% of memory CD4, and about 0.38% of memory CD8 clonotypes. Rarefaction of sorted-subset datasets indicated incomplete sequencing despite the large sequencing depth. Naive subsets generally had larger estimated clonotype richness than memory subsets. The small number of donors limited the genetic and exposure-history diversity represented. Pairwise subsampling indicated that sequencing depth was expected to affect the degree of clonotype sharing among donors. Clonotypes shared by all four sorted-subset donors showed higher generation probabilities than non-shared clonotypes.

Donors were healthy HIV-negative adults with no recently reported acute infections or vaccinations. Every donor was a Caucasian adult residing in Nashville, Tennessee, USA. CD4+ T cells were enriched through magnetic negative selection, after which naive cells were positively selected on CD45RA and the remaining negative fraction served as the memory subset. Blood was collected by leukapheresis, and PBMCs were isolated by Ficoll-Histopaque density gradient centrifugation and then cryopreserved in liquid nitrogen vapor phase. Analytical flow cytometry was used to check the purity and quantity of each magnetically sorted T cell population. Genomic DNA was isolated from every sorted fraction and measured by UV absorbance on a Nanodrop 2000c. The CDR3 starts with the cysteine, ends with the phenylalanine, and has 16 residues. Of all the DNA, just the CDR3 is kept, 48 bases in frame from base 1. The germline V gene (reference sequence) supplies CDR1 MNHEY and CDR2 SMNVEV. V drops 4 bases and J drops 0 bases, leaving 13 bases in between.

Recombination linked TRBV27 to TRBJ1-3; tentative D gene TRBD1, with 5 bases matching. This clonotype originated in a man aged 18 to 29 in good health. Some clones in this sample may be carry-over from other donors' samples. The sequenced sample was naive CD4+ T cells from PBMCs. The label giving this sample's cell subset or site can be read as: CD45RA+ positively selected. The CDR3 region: CASSSRDGYSGNTIYF. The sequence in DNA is TGTGCCAGCAGTTCCAGGGACGGCTACTCTGGAAACACCATATATTTT.